A selection of T cell receptor beta chains follows, all from one sample in a study of cytomegalovirus exposure and HLA in healthy donors. Only in-frame clones appear in the TCRdb table, and some are missing; sequencing was by immunoSEQ multiplex PCR. This table holds some 46,000 clones, about 93% found once. Material: PBMCs. The receptors were gathered from a man aged 18 to 30 in good health and CMV-seronegative. Both conserved end residues are trimmed from each CDR3. The order of the fields is V gene, CDR3 length, CDR3 protein.

TRBV5-1 11 ASSLDRNTEAF
TRBV12-5 13 ASGLVGRPHYEQY
TRBV5-6 13 ASSLVSGTGYGYT
TRBV6-5 13 ASSYSRIGDRGYT
TRBV6-5 13 ASSMRGSGNQPQH
TRBV6-1 13 ASKLGEYSNQPQH
TRBV28 10 ASTFQGETQY
TRBV4-2 12 ASSQDYGGDPQY
TRBV7-2 12 ASSLVARDQPQH
TRBV7-9 13 ASSKTGGTSYEQY
TRBV4-2 15 ASSLEAGTSDSYEQY
TRBV5-1 14 ASSLGGLAGEETQY
TRBV27 14 ASRSVGTSGLGTQY
TRBV10-2 11 ASTLQLSYEQY
TRBV4-2 13 ASSRSGAEHYEQY
TRBV6-1 12 ASRGQRNTGELF
TRBV28 16 ASHTRHIAGGRTDTQY
TRBV13 13 ASSLGRFSGNTIY
TRBV5-1 13 ASSLALAGGNEQF
TRBV27 10 ASSLLGDEQY
TRBV19 12 ASSKWEGRYEQF
TRBV6-1 15 ASSESLAGASTDTQY
TRBV7-8 14 ASSFGGGNSGNTIY
TRBV9 11 ASSSGLNTEAF
TRBV9 13 ASSVGGDRVGGYT
TRBV7-7 13 ASSQLRGQNEKLF
TRBV4-1 12 ASSQDWSFNEQF
TRBV6-5 11 ASSRTGDTEAF
TRBV18 14 ASSPPVLAGGSEQF
TRBV7-2 14 ASSLADAGGYNEQF
TRBV29-1 10 SVGDPANEQF